Listed here are 8 T cell receptor beta chains from one sample, sequenced in a study of T cell responses to AZD1222 COVID-19 vaccine. Generated by immunoSEQ multiplex PCR, the TCRdb table keeps only in-frame clones and is missing some. The sample has more than 95,000 clones, about 79% seen once. The specimen comprised peripheral blood, sampled 28 days after the second AZD1222 dose. These receptor sequences come from an adult who received the AZD1222 COVID-19 vaccine.

The rearrangement joins TRBV7-2 to TRBJ1-1; no clear D gene. Germline CDR1 is SGHTA and CDR2 is FQGNSA. The CDR3 has 14 amino acids. V dropped 1 base and J dropped 5 bases, with 11 bases sitting between them. The CDR3 loop reads CASSLVVGGTEAFF. The CDR3 DNA is TGTGCCAGCAGCTTAGTAGTTGGTGGGACTGAAGCTTTCTTT. Combining the CDR3 with reference TRBV7-2 and TRBJ1-1 gives the whole variable domain GAGVSQSPSNKVTEKGKDVELRCDPISGHTALYWYRQSLGQGLEFLIYFQGNSAPDKSGLPSDRFSAERTGGSVSTLTIQRTQQEDSAVYLCASSLVVGGTEAFFGQGTRLTVV.

The CDR3 coding sequence is TGCGCCAGTTCCGTCCCTGGGGGAGACACAGATACGCAGTATTTT. Translated: CASSVPGGDTDTQYF. The J gene is TRBJ2-3, the V gene TRBV5-1, with D possibly called TRBD1 or TRBD2 (5 bases each). V was pared by 8 bases and J by 2 bases, with 18 bases between. Germline V CDR1 and CDR2: SGHRS, YFSETQ. CDR3 size: 15 residues.

This rearrangement joins TRBV7-2 to TRBJ1-2; D unresolved. Per the germline V gene, CDR1 is SGHTA and CDR2 is FQGNSA. The CDR3 loop spans 14 amino acids. Between the trimmed V and J ends, which lost 5 bases and 3 bases, there was a span of 13 bases. The CDR3 loop reads CASSPGRADYGYTF. The DNA of the CDR3 is TGTGCCAGCAGCCCTGGACGGGCTGACTATGGCTACACCTTC.

V usage is TRBV6-5 and J usage is TRBJ2-6; D unclear. The germline V gene encodes CDR1 MNHEY and CDR2 SVGAGI. V was pared by 6 bases and J by 1 base, with 10 bases between. The CDR3 runs 15 residues. The CDR3, as DNA: TGTGCCAGCAGCCCGCGAGGATCTGGGGCCAACGTCCTGACTTTC. It is translated as CASSPRGSGANVLTF.

The chain combines TRBV12-3 or TRBV12-4 with TRBJ1-2, with D possibly TRBD1 on 6 matching bases. V gave up 5 bases and J gave up 3 bases, with 10 bases separating them. The length of the CDR3 is 13 residues. CDR3 DNA sequence: TGTGCCAGCAGTAGGGACACTGACTATGGCTACACCTTC. This translates into CASSRDTDYGYTF.

Comments on this clone: At one end the junction does not follow the germline gene, possibly because of a read error. This chain joins TRBV29-1 and TRBJ1-2; 8 nucleotides match TRBD1. The CDR3 runs to 12 residues. Germline lookup yields CDR1 SQVTM and CDR2 ANQGSEA. This CDR3 is CSVEGQGDGYTF. The CDR3 region has the DNA TGCAGCGTCGAAGGACAGGGAGATGGCTACACCTTC.

This clone was counted between two and nine times. The genes are TRBV11-2 and TRBJ1-1; D is perhaps TRBD1 (6 bases). This CDR3 has 16 amino acids. The V gene's germline CDR1 is SGHAT and CDR2 FQNNGV. Trimming removed 1 base at V and 5 bases at J, with 17 bases between. In DNA, the CDR3 is TGTGCCAGCAGCTTAGCCGCCACAGGGAGGATAACTGAAGCTTTCTTT. This gives the protein CASSLAATGRITEAFF.

V gene TRBV6-2 or TRBV6-3 combines with J gene TRBJ1-5; D is perhaps TRBD1 (6 bases). Germline loops: CDR1 MNHEY, CDR2 SVGEGT. V lost 4 bases and J 1 base, leaving 8 bases between the germline ends. The CDR3 length is 14 residues. CDR3 bases: TGTGCCAGCAGTTCCACAGGGAGCAATCAGCCCCAGCATTTT. It translates to CASSSTGSNQPQHF.